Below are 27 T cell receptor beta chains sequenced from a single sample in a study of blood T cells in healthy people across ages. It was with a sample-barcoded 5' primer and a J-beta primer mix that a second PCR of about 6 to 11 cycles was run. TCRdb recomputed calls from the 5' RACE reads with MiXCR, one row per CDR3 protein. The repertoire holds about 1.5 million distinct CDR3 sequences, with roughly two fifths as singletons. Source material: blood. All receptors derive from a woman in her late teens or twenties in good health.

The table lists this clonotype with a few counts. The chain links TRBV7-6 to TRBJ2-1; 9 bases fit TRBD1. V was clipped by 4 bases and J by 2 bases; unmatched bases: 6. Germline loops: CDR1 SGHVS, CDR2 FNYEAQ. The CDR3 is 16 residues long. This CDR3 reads CASSSGGTGTYNEQFF. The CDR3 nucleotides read TGTGCCAGCAGCTCAGGTGGGACAGGGACCTACAATGAGCAGTTCTTC.

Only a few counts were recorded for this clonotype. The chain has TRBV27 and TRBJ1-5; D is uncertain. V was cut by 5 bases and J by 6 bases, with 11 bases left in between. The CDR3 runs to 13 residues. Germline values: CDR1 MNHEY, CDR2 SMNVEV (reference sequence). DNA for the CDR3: TGTGCCAGCAGTCCCATGATAAGTCAGCCCCAGCATTTT. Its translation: CASSPMISQPQHF.

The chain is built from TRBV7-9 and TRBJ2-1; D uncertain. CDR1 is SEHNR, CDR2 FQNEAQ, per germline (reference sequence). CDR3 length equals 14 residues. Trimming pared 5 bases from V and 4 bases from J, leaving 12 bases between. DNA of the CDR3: TGTGCCAGCAGCCTGACAAAAGATTACAATGAGCAGTTCTTC. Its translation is CASSLTKDYNEQFF.

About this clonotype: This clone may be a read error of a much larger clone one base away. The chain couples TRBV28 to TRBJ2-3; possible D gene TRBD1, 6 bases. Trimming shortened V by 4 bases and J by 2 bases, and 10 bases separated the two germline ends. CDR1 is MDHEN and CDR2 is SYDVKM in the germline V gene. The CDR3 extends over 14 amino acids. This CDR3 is CASSSGQHTDTQYF. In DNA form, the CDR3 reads TGTGCCAGCAGTTCCGGACAGCACACAGATACGCAGTATTTT.

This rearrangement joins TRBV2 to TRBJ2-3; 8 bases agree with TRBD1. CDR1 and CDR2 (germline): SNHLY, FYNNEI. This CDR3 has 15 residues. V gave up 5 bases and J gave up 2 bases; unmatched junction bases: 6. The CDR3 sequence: CASSKVGQVTDTQYF. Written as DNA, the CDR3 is TGTGCCAGCAGTAAAGTGGGACAGGTCACAGATACGCAGTATTTT.

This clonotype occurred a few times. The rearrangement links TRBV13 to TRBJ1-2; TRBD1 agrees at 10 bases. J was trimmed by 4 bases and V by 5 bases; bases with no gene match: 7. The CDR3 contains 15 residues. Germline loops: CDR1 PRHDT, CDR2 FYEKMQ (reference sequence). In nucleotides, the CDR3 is TGTGCCAGCAGCCAGCCCGGGACAGGGGTCTATGGCTACACCTTC. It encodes CASSQPGTGVYGYTF.

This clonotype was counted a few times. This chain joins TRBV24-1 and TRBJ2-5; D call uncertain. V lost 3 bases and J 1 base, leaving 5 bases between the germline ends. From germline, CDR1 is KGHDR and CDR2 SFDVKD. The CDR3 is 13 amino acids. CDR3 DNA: TGTGCCACCAGTGATACCAGCCAAGAGACCCAGTACTTC. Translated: CATSDTSQETQYF.

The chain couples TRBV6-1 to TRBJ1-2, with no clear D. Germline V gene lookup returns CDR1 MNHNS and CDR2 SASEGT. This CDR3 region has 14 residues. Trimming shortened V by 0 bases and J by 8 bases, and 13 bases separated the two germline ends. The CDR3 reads CASSEASGVGGYTF. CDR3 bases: TGTGCCAGCAGTGAAGCAAGCGGGGTAGGGGGCTACACCTTC.

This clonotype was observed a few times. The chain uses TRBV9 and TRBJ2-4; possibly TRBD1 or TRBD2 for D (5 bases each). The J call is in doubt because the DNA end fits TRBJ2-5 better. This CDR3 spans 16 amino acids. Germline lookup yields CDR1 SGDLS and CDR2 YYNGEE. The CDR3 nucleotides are TGTGCCAGCACCCCAGATCGGGACGCGGAGGCAGAGACCCAGTACTTC. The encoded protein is CASTPDRDAEAETQYF.

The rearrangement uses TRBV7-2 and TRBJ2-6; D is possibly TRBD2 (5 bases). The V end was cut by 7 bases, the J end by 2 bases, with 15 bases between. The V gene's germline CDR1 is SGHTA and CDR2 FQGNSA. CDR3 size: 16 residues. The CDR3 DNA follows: TGTGCCAGCACCCAACCCCGGGATCCTGGGGCCAACGTCCTGACTTTC. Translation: CASTQPRDPGANVLTF. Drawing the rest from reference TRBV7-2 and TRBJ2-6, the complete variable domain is GAGVSQSPSNKVTEKGKDVELRCDPISGHTALYWYRQSLGQGLEFLIYFQGNSAPDKSGLPSDRFSAERTGGSVSTLTIQRTQQEDSAVYLCASTQPRDPGANVLTFGAGSRLTVL.

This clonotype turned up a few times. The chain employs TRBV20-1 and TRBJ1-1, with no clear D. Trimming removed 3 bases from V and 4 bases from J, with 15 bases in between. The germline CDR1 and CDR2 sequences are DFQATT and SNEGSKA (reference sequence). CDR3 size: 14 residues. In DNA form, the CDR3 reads TGCAGTGCTAGGAGTCGAGATGGGTTCACTGAAGCTTTCTTT. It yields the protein CSARSRDGFTEAFF.

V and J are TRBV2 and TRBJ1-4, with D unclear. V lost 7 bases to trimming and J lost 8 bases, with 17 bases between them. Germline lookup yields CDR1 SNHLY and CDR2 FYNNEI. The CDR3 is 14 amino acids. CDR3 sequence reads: CASILRLPGEKLFF. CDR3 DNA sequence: TGTGCCAGCATATTGCGGCTCCCGGGCGAAAAACTGTTTTTT.

CDR3 loop: CASSLTEQGYEQYF. In nucleotides, the CDR3 is TGTGCCAGCAGTTTAACCGAACAGGGGTACGAGCAGTACTTC. The chain uses TRBV27 and TRBJ2-7; 7 bases fit TRBD1. Germline V gene sequence: CDR1 MNHEY, CDR2 SMNVEV (reference sequence). The CDR3 totals 14 residues. The J segment lost 4 bases and the V segment lost 2 bases, leaving 5 bases of the junction unmatched.

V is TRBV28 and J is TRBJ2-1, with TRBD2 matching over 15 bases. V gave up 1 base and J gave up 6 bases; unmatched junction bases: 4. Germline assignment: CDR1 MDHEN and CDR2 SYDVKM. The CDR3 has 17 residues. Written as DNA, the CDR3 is TGTGCCAGCAGTTTATTGCCGGGACTAGCGGGAGGCAATGAGCAGTTCTTC. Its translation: CASSLLPGLAGGNEQFF.

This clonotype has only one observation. This chain's CDR3 is CASSEFTGTANTEAFF. As DNA, the CDR3 is TGTGCCAGCAGTGAGTTCACCGGGACAGCGAACACTGAAGCTTTCTTT. The chain has TRBV2 and TRBJ1-1; 7 positions agree with TRBD1. The junction had 8 bases not matched to a gene; V was cut back by 3 bases and J by 1 base. CDR1 is SNHLY and CDR2 is FYNNEI in the germline V gene. The CDR3 sequence is 16 residues long.

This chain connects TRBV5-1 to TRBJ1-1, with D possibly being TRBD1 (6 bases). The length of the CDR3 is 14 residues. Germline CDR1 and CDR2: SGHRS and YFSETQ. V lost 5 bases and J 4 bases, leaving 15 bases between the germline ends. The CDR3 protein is CASRVQGSSTEAFF. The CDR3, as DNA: TGCGCCAGCAGGGTACAGGGATCGAGCACTGAAGCTTTCTTT.

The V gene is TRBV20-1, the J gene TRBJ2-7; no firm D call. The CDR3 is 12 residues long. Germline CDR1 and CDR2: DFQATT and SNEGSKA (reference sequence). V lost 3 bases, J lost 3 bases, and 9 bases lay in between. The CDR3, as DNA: TGCAGTGCTAGGCGTCGAGACTACGAGCAGTACTTC. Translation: CSARRRDYEQYF.

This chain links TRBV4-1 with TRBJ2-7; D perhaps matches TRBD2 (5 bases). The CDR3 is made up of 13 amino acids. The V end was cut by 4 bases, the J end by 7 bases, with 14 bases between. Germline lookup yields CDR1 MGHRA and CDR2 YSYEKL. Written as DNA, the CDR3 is TGCGCCAGCAGCCCCTACAGCCGGGATGAGCAGTACTTC. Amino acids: CASSPYSRDEQYF.

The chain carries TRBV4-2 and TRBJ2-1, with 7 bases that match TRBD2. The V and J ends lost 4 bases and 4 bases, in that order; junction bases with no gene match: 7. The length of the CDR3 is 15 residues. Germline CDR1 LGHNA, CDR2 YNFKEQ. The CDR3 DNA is TGTGCCAGCAGCCCCAGGCGAGCGGGGTACAATGAGCAGTTCTTC. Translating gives CASSPRRAGYNEQFF.

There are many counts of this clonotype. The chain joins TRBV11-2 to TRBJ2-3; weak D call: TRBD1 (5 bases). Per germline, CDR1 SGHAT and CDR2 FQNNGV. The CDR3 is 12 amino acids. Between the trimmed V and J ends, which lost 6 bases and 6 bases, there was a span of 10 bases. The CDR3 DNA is TGTGCCAGCAGTTACTGGGGCGATACGCAGTATTTT. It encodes CASSYWGDTQYF.

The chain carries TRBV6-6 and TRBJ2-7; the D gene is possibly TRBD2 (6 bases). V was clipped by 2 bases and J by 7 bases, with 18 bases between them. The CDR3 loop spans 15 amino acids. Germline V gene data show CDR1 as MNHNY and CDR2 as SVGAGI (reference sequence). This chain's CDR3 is CASSYLTAGFNEQYF. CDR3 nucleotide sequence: TGTGCCAGCAGTTACCTGACCGCGGGATTTAATGAGCAGTACTTC.

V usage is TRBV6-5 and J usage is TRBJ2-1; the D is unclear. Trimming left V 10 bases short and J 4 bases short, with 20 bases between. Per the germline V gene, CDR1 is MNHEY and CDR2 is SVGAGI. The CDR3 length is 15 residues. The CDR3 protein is CATSLGWGSYNEQFF. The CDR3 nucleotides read TGTGCCACCAGCCTCGGTTGGGGTTCATACAATGAGCAGTTCTTC.

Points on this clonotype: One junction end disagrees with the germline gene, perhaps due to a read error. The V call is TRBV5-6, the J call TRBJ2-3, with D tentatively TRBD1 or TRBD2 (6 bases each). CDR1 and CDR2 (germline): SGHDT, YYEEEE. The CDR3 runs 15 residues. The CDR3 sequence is CASSWAGGGTDTRYF. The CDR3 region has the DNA TGTGCCAGCAGCTGGGCCGGAGGGGGAACAGATACGCGGTATTTT.

The CDR3 coding sequence is TGCAGCGTTGGACTAGCCGACTACGAGCAGTACTTC. Its protein product is CSVGLADYEQYF. J is TRBJ2-7 and V is TRBV29-1, with 7 nucleotides matching TRBD2. Germline values: CDR1 SQVTM, CDR2 ANQGSEA. The CDR3 totals 12 residues. Unmatched junction bases numbered 3, after V lost 4 bases and J lost 3 bases.

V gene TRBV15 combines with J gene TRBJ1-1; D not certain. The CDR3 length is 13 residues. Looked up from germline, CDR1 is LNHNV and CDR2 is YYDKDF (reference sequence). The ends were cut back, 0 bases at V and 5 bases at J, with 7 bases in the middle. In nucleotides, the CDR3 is TGTGCCACCAGCAGAGAGACGCTTACTGAAGCTTTCTTT. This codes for CATSRETLTEAFF.

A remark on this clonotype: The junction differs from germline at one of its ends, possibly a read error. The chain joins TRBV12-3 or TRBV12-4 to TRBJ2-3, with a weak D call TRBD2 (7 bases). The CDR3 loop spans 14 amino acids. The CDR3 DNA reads TGTGCCAGCAGCTCTCGGGGGGCAGCAGATACGCTGTATTTT. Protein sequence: CASSSRGAADTLYF.

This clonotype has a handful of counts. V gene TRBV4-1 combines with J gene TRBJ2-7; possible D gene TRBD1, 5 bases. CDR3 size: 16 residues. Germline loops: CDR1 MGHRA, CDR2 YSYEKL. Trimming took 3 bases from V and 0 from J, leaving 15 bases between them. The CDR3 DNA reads TGCGCCAGCAGCCACGCCCGAAGGGGTAGCTCCTACGAGCAGTACTTC. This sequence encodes CASSHARRGSSYEQYF.